The entry below describes one T cell receptor (beta chain). These data originate in a study of blood T cell repertoires in COVID-19. Study background: Material from acute and convalescent COVID-19 was sourced from the United States, Italy and Spain. PBMCs, B-cell-depleted T cells, or T cells were the source of the cDNA or gDNA that made up the material.

The protocol was immunoSEQ multiplex PCR, while the TCRdb copy is restricted to in-frame clones and leaves out a portion. Of about 290,000 clones listed, around 81% are singletons. The CDR3 has 16 amino acids. CDR1 and CDR2 from the germline V gene are SGDLS and YYNGEE. Deletions cut 3 bases from V and 3 bases from J, with 17 bases between. The sequencing input was peripheral blood. The chain carries TRBV9 and TRBJ2-3; no firm D call. The TCR originated in a woman aged 45-65 years with active or convalescent COVID-19. Here the CDR3 reads CASSGPRPSGTDTQYF. The CDR3 DNA reads TGTGCCAGCAGCGGCCCTCGCCCCTCGGGTACAGATACGCAGTATTTT.